This T cell receptor (beta chain) was obtained from a study of T cell responses to AZD1222 COVID-19 vaccine. General study points: Two doses of AZD1222 preceded a rise in Spike-specific TCR breadth and depth. White British donors predominated, females outnumbered males, and clonal diversity was possibly underestimated. Just a handful of AZD1222 recipients tested seropositive at baseline. Repertoire collection took place solely once the T cell response had peaked.

Germline V gene sequence: CDR1 LGHDT, CDR2 YNNKEL (reference sequence). V lost 4 bases, J lost 6 bases, and 18 bases lay in between. The length of the CDR3 is 15 residues. TCRdb's copy holds only in-frame clones and misses some; the assay was immunoSEQ multiplex PCR. The sample comprises about 180,000 clones, 90% to 95% of which are singletons, and roughly 1% rests with the top ten. As concerns this clone: Its antigen remains unknown.

This sample comprised peripheral blood, obtained 28 days after the second dose of the MenACWY control vaccine. The sequence was collected from an adult who received the MenACWY meningococcal vaccine as a control. The J gene is TRBJ1-2, the V gene TRBV3-1 (or the pseudogene TRBV3-2); D possibly corresponds to TRBD1 (5 bases). The CDR3 bases are TGTGCCAGCAGCCCGATATGGGGGGGAAGCAATGGCTACACCTTC. Translation gives CASSPIWGGSNGYTF.